A selection of T cell receptor beta chains follows, all from one sample in a study of blood T cell repertoires in COVID-19. Generated by immunoSEQ multiplex PCR, the TCRdb table keeps only in-frame clones and is missing some. Here the sample spans about 220,000 clones, roughly 75% being singletons. Sequencing was performed on peripheral blood. These receptors all stem from a woman in her seventies with acute or convalescent COVID-19. Both conserved end residues are part of each CDR3. The D gene is left open where the match is weak. Clone size is not always given. Where it is, it says once, few, many or a class for expanded clones.

J,V,D,size,CDR3,DNA
TRBJ1-2,TRBV29-1,TRBD1,once,CSAAQGLSDYGYTF,TGCAGCGCTGCACAGGGGTTAAGCGACTATGGCTACACCTTC
TRBJ2-1,TRBV19,TRBD1,NA,CASSILGTGSYNEQFF,TGTGCCAGTAGTATACTGGGGACAGGGTCATACAATGAGCAGTTCTTC
TRBJ2-5,TRBV4-3,TRBD2,NA,CASSQDLSAGGHETQYF,TGCGCCAGCAGCCAAGATCTCTCAGCGGGGGGGCACGAGACCCAGTACTTC
TRBJ2-2,TRBV6-5,TRBD1,NA,CASTGVSGELFF,TGTGCCAGTACAGGGGTTTCCGGGGAGCTGTTTTTT
TRBJ2-2,TRBV13,NA,NA,CASNRRENTGELFF,TGTGCCAGCAACCGCAGGGAGAACACCGGGGAGCTGTTTTTT
TRBJ2-7,TRBV7-9,NA,NA,CASSSDSIYEQYF,TGTGCCAGCAGCTCGGACAGTATCTACGAGCAGTACTTC
TRBJ2-7,TRBV6-2/TRBV6-3,TRBD2,NA,CASSYGLARVEQYF,TGTGCCAGCAGTTACGGACTAGCCCGTGTCGAGCAGTACTTC
TRBJ1-2,TRBV29-1,NA,NA,CSVVRGAGYTF,TGCAGCGTTGTCAGGGGAGCAGGCTACACCTTC
TRBJ2-7,TRBV14,TRBD2,NA,CASSQGRGGTYEQYF,TGTGCCAGCAGCCAAGGGCGGGGGGGAACCTACGAGCAGTACTTC
TRBJ2-2,TRBV12-3/TRBV12-4,NA,medium-sized,CASRSQGSGELFF,TGTGCCAGCAGATCACAGGGTTCCGGGGAGCTGTTTTTT
TRBJ2-3,TRBV9,NA,NA,CASSADSYSTDTQYF,TGTGCCAGCAGCGCGGACAGTTACTCAACAGATACGCAGTATTTT
TRBJ2-5,TRBV12-5,NA,NA,CASGLGFGNQYF,TGTGCTAGTGGTTTGGGGTTCGGTAACCAGTACTTC
TRBJ2-1,TRBV7-9,NA,NA,CASSLARGNEQFF,TGTGCCAGCAGCTTAGCGCGGGGAAATGAGCAGTTCTTC
TRBJ2-1,TRBV3-1/TRBV3-2,TRBD1,NA,CASGTRDRGWNEQFF,TGTGCCAGCGGGACCCGGGACAGGGGTTGGAATGAGCAGTTCTTC
TRBJ2-7,TRBV20-1,TRBD2,NA,CSARGEGEQYF,TGCAGTGCTAGGGGGGAGGGGGAGCAGTACTTC
TRBJ1-6,TRBV6-5,NA,NA,CASSYSVLGGSPLHF,TGTGCCAGCAGTTACTCGGTACTGGGGGGATCACCCCTCCACTTT
TRBJ2-5,TRBV14,NA,once,CASSQQGMGETQYF,TGTGCCAGCAGCCAACAGGGGATGGGAGAGACCCAGTACTTC
TRBJ1-1,TRBV24-1,TRBD1,NA,CATSDHRGSGTEAFF,TGTGCCACCAGCGATCACAGGGGCTCCGGCACTGAAGCTTTCTTT
TRBJ2-7,TRBV5-8,TRBD2,NA,CATRGRDPRDEQYF,TGTGCCACTCGCGGGAGAGACCCCCGTGACGAGCAGTACTTC
TRBJ1-3,TRBV9,NA,NA,CASSPRLQLSGNTIYF,TGTGCCAGCAGCCCCCGACTACAGCTCTCTGGAAACACCATATATTTT
TRBJ2-5,TRBV4-2,TRBD1,NA,CASSQLGQGGETQYF,TGTGCCAGCAGCCAGTTGGGACAGGGGGGAGAGACCCAGTACTTC
TRBJ2-5,TRBV3-1/TRBV3-2,TRBD1,few,CASSRELGGVGQETQYF,TGTGCCAGCAGCCGCGAATTAGGGGGCGTGGGTCAAGAGACCCAGTACTTC
TRBJ1-2,TRBV6-6,TRBD1,NA,CASSLRPGQGFGGYTF,TGTGCCAGCAGTCTGCGTCCGGGACAGGGTTTTGGGGGCTACACCTTC
TRBJ2-7,TRBV11-2,NA,once,CASSLAGAGYEQYF,TGTGCCAGCAGCTTAGCAGGGGCGGGTTACGAGCAGTACTTC
TRBJ2-1,TRBV11-2,TRBD2,few,CASSLASGGSPYEQFF,TGTGCCAGCAGCTTAGCTAGCGGGGGTTCTCCATATGAGCAGTTCTTC
TRBJ2-2,TRBV10-3,TRBD2,NA,CAISGGRTSGTGELFF,TGTGCCATCAGCGGGGGCCGGACTAGCGGCACCGGGGAGCTGTTTTTT
TRBJ1-3,TRBV10-3,TRBD1,few,CAIRGDRLSGNTIYF,TGTGCCATCAGAGGGGACAGACTCTCTGGAAACACCATATATTTT
TRBJ1-2,TRBV6-1,TRBD1,NA,CASSAKGAQVGSGYTF,TGTGCCAGCAGTGCGAAGGGGGCGCAGGTAGGAAGTGGCTACACCTTC
TRBJ2-7,TRBV3-1/TRBV3-2,NA,NA,CASSQDIAAYEQYF,TGTGCCAGCAGCCAAGATATTGCGGCCTACGAGCAGTACTTC
TRBJ2-7,TRBV6-5,TRBD1,NA,CASSSGDRGNEQYF,TGTGCCAGCAGTTCCGGGGACAGGGGTAACGAGCAGTACTTC
TRBJ2-3,TRBV30,NA,NA,CAWSVLRTDTQYF,TGTGCCTGGAGTGTACTACGCACAGATACGCAGTATTTT
TRBJ1-2,TRBV6-5,NA,few,CASSPYRESNYGYTF,TGTGCCAGCTCCCCTTACAGGGAATCTAACTATGGCTACACCTTC
TRBJ2-5,TRBV7-2,TRBD1,NA,CASSYKRTGMGETQYF,TGTGCCAGCAGCTATAAACGGACAGGGATGGGAGAGACCCAGTACTTC
TRBJ2-3,TRBV20-1,TRBD2,NA,CSASLTSGSTDTQYF,TGCAGTGCTAGTCTTACTAGCGGGTCAACAGATACGCAGTATTTT
TRBJ2-7,TRBV14,TRBD2,NA,CASSRTSGGPYEQYF,TGTGCCAGCAGCCGTACGAGCGGGGGGCCCTACGAGCAGTACTTC